This TCR beta chain stems from a study of regulatory T cells in long-lasting Graves disease. According to the study, TCR beta libraries were built with iRepertoire HTBI primers and CDR3-region Arm-PCR. Each CDR3 protein gets one entry after TCRdb re-called the multiplex PCR reads with MiXCR. The sample contains 360,000 or so distinct CDR3 sequences, around 11% of which appear only once. CDR1 SGHRS and CDR2 YFSETQ come from the germline V gene. The CDR3 is 17 amino acids. V was clipped by 3 bases and J by 7 bases, with 23 bases between them. This clonotype was found a few times. The antigen is undetermined. Regarding the study as a whole: Favoring TRBV28, TRBJ1-2 and TRBJ2-5 was a feature seen in persistent disease.

Time point reported: newly diagnosed GD, antithyroid drugs for less than 3 months. RNA from PBMCs was the source of the TCR library. As collected, the peripheral blood samples measured 7.5 to 9 milliliters each and went into EDTA tubes. The sample also formed part of further work on T cells in Graves' hyperthyroidism and ophthalmopathy.

The receptor was derived from a woman younger than 35 with Graves disease. This specimen was peripheral blood mononuclear cells (PBMCs), taken at new diagnosis, from a patient treated with antithyroid drugs. The chain joins TRBV5-1 to TRBJ2-1; possibly TRBD1 or TRBD2 for D (6 bases each). The CDR3 reads CASSSQGPGLPPNEQFF. The CDR3, as DNA: TGCGCCAGCAGCTCCCAGGGGCCCGGACTACCGCCTAATGAGCAGTTCTTC.